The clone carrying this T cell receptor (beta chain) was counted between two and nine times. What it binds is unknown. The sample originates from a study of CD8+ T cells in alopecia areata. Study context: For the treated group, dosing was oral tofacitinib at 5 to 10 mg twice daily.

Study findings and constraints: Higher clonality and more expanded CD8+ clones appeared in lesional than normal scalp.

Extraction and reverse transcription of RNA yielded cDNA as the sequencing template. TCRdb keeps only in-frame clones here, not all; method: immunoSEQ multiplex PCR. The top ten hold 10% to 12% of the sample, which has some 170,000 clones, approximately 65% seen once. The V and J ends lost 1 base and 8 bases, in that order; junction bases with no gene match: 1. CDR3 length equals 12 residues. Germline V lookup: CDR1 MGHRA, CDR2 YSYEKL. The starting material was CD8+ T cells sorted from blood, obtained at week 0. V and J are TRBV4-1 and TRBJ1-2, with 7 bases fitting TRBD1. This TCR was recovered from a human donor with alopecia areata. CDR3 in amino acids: CASSQGGQGYTF. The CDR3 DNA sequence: TGCGCCAGCAGCCAAGGGGGACAGGGCTACACCTTC.